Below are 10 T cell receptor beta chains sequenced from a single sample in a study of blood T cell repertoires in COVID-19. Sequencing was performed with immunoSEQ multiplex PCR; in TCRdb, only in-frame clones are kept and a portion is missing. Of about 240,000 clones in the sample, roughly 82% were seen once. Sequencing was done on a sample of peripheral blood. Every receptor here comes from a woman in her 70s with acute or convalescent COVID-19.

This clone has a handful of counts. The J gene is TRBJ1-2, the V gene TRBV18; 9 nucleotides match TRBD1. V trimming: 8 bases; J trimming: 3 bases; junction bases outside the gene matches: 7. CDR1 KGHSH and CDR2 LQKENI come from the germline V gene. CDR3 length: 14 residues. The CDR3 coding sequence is TGTGCCAGCCAAAAACAGGGGGCAGACTATGGCTACACCTTC. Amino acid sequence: CASQKQGADYGYTF.

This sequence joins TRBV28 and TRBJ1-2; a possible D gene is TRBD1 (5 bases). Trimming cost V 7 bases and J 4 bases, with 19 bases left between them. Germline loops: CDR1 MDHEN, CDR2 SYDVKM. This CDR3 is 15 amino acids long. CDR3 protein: CASTPVPGGGYGYTF. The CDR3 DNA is TGTGCCAGCACCCCGGTCCCCGGGGGTGGCTATGGCTACACCTTC.

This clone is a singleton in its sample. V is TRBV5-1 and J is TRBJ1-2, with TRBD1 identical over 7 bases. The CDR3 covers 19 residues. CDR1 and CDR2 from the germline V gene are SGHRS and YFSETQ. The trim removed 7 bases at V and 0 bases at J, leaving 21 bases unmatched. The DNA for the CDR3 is TGCGCCAGCTCTGAGCAGGGTCTCGCGCTGGGGACAGCTAACTATGGCTACACCTTC. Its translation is CASSEQGLALGTANYGYTF.

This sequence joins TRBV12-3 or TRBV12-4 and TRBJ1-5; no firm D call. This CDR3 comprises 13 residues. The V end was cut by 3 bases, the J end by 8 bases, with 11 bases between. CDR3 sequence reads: CASSFNMGEPQHF. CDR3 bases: TGTGCCAGCAGTTTTAACATGGGAGAGCCCCAGCATTTT.

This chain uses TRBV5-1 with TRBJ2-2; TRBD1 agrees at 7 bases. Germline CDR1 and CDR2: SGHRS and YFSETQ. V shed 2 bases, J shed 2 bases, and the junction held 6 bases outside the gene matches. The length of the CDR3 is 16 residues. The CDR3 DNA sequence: TGCGCCAGCAGCTTTATGGGACAGACTAACACCGGGGAGCTGTTTTTT. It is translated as CASSFMGQTNTGELFF.

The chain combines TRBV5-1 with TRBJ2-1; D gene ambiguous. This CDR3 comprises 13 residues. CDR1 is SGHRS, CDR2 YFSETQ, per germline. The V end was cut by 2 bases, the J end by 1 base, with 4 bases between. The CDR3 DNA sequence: TGCGCCAGCAGCTTACAGTCCTACAATGAGCAGTTCTTC. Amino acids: CASSLQSYNEQFF. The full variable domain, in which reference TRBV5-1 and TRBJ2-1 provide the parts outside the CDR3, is KAGVTQTPRYLIKTRGQQVTLSCSPISGHRSVSWYQQTPGQGLQFLFEYFSETQRNKGNFPGRFSGRQFSNSRSEMNVSTLELGDSALYLCASSLQSYNEQFFGPGTRLTVL.

CDR3: CASSPTLTGGLNTEAFF. The CDR3 coding sequence is TGTGCCAGCTCACCGACTTTGACAGGGGGATTGAACACTGAAGCTTTCTTT. The chain combines TRBV18 with TRBJ1-1; 9 bases are a match to TRBD1. With 3 bases clipped from V and 0 bases from J, the junction kept 8 bases outside the gene matches. The CDR3 is made up of 17 amino acids. CDR1 and CDR2 (germline): KGHSH, LQKENI.

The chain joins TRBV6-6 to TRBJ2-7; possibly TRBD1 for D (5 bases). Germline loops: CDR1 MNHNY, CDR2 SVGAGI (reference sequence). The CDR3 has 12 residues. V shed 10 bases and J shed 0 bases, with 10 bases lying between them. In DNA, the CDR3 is TGTGCCACCTCGGACAACTCCTACGAGCAGTACTTC. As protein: CATSDNSYEQYF.

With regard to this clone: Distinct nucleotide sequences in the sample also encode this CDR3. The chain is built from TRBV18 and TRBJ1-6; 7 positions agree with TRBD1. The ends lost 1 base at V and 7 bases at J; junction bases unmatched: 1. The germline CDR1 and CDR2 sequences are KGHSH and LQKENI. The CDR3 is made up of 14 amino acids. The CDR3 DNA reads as TGTGCCAGCTCACCACGGGACAGCAATTCACCCCTCCACTTT. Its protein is CASSPRDSNSPLHF.

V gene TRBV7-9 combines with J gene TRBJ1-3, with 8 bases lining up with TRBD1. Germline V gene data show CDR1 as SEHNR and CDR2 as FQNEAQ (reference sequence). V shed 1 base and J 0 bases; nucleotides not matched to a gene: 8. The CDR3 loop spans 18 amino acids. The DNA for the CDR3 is TGTGCCAGCAGCTTAGACGGACAGGGAGGATCCTCTGGAAACACCATATATTTT. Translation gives CASSLDGQGGSSGNTIYF.